One sample yielded the 8 T cell receptor beta chains listed below, sequenced in a study of blood T cell repertoires in COVID-19. Assay used: immunoSEQ multiplex PCR; TCRdb lists only in-frame clones, some missing. The sample lists approximately 16,000 clones, about 81% occurring once. The sample taken for sequencing was peripheral blood. Source of these receptors: a man at least 80 years old with active or convalescent COVID-19.

The chain has TRBV2 and TRBJ1-5; D call uncertain. The V end was cut by 5 bases, the J end by 5 bases, with 10 bases between. This CDR3 spans 13 amino acids. Germline V gives CDR1 SNHLY, CDR2 FYNNEI. The CDR3 spells CASSSWEDQPQHF. The CDR3 DNA follows: TGTGCCAGCAGTAGTTGGGAGGATCAGCCCCAGCATTTT.

J is TRBJ1-2 and V is TRBV6-1; D unresolved. Per germline, CDR1 MNHNS and CDR2 SASEGT. The length of the CDR3 is 12 residues. Between the trimmed V and J ends, which lost 1 base and 4 bases, there was a span of 4 bases. This CDR3 reads CASSEGVYGYTF. CDR3 coding DNA: TGTGCCAGCAGTGAAGGCGTCTATGGCTACACCTTC.

This rearrangement joins TRBV5-1 to TRBJ2-4; 9 bases fit TRBD1. The CDR3 has 17 residues. The germline gives CDR1 SGHRS, CDR2 YFSETQ. With V trimmed by 4 bases and J by 4 bases, 12 bases remained unmatched. CDR3 sequence reads: CASSRSAQDRGKNIQYF. The CDR3 nucleotides are TGCGCCAGCAGCAGATCCGCGCAGGACAGGGGTAAAAACATTCAGTACTTC.

The V and J genes are TRBV29-1 and TRBJ2-7, with D perhaps TRBD1 (8 bases). The CDR3 spans 13 residues. V shed 7 bases and J shed 7 bases, with 20 bases lying between them. Germline V gene sequence: CDR1 SQVTM, CDR2 ANQGSEA. The CDR3 DNA is TGCAGCGGGTCGACAGGGGAGGGGATAGAGCAGTACTTC. It is translated as CSGSTGEGIEQYF.

J is TRBJ1-5 and V is TRBV2; 8 bases match TRBD1. This CDR3 spans 14 amino acids. Germline values: CDR1 SNHLY, CDR2 FYNNEI. V was pared by 1 base and J by 5 bases, with 1 base of the junction left unmatched. The CDR3 bases are TGTGCCAGCAGTGAAGACAGGGGGTATCAGCCCCAGCATTTT. The encoded protein is CASSEDRGYQPQHF.

The V gene is TRBV5-4, the J gene TRBJ2-1; 13 bases are a match to TRBD2. Germline assignment: CDR1 SGHNT and CDR2 YYREEE (reference sequence). V trimming: 4 bases; J trimming: 5 bases; junction bases outside the gene matches: 3. This CDR3 region has 15 residues. CDR3 bases: TGTGCCAGCAGCGCCGGACTAGCGGGGGACAATGAGCAGTTCTTC. This translates into CASSAGLAGDNEQFF.

The J gene is TRBJ1-3, the V gene TRBV20-1; TRBD1 matches at 12 bases. V gave up 3 bases and J gave up 0 bases; unmatched junction bases: 6. Germline values: CDR1 DFQATT, CDR2 SNEGSKA (reference sequence). The CDR3 is made up of 17 amino acids. The CDR3 nucleotides read TGCAGTGCTAGTCCGGGACAGGGGGCCTTCTCTGGAAACACCATATATTTT. Encoded protein: CSASPGQGAFSGNTIYF.

The rearrangement uses TRBV7-6 and TRBJ2-6; a possible D gene is TRBD1 (6 bases). Per the germline V gene, CDR1 is SGHVS and CDR2 is FNYEAQ. V lost 2 bases, J lost 4 bases, and 9 bases lay in between. The CDR3 has 15 amino acids. The CDR3, as DNA: TGTGCCAGCAGCTTACTGGGGGCGGGGGCCAACGTCCTGACTTTC. Translated: CASSLLGAGANVLTF.